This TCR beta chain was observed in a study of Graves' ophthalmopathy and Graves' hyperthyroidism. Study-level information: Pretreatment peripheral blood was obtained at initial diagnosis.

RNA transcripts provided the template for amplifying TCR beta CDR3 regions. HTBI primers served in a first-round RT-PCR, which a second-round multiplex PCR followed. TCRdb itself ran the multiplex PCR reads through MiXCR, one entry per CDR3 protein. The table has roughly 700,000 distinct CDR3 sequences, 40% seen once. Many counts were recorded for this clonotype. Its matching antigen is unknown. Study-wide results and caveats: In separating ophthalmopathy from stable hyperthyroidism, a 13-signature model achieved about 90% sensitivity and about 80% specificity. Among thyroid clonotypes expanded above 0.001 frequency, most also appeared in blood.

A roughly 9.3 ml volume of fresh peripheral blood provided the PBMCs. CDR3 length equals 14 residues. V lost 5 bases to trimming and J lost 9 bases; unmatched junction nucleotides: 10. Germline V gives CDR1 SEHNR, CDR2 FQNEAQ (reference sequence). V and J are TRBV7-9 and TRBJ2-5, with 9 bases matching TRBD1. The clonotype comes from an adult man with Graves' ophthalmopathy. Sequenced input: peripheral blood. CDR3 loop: CASSGWTGEMAQYF. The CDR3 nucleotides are TGTGCCAGCAGCGGTTGGACAGGGGAGATGGCCCAGTACTTC.